A single sample is the source of the 29 T cell receptor beta chains below, sequenced in a study of shared T cell receptors in the human thymus (dated by TCRdb to the early 2020s). The protocol used for the library was the immunoSEQ multiplex PCR assay. Held by TCRdb, this immuneACCESS table contains in-frame sequences only and omits some clones. Under half of the omission traces to an unresolved V gene where checked; the cause of the rest is unknown. This sample lists hundreds of thousands of clones; around 87% were detected once. Of the sample, just under 0.0095% is held by the ten largest clones. The sample was also reused in another study, on human thymus T cells.

Specimen: thymocytes. These receptors originate from a boy younger than two with a congenital heart defect. Donor details come from another sample of the same person, matched by shared clones.

J is TRBJ2-3 and V is TRBV5-1, with unresolved D. V lost 1 base to trimming and J lost 0 bases, with 9 bases between them. The V gene's germline CDR1 is SGHRS and CDR2 YFSETQ. CDR3 length: 15 residues. The CDR3 here is CASSLTGGSTDTQYF. The CDR3 coding sequence is TGCGCCAGCAGCTTGACGGGTGGGAGCACAGATACGCAGTATTTT.

There are a few counts of this clone. This sample includes further DNA sequences coding for the same CDR3. V usage is TRBV28 and J usage is TRBJ1-1; D perhaps matches TRBD1 (6 bases). This CDR3 is 11 amino acids long. CDR1 is MDHEN, CDR2 SYDVKM, per germline. V was shortened by 6 bases and J by 5 bases, with 7 bases between the two germline ends. The DNA of the CDR3 is TGTGCCAGCAGGAGGGGGACTGAAGCTTTCTTT. This encodes CASRRGTEAFF.

The DNA of the CDR3 is TGTGCCAGCAGCTTAGAACAGGGACCCGACTATGGCTACACCTTC. Translating it yields CASSLEQGPDYGYTF. V usage is TRBV7-2 and J usage is TRBJ1-2, with D possibly matching TRBD1 (6 bases). V lost 1 base and J lost 3, with 12 bases in between. The CDR3 is 15 amino acids. In germline, CDR1 is SGHTA, CDR2 FQGNSA.

This clone was counted between two and nine times. V is TRBV19 and J is TRBJ1-5, with TRBD1 matching over 7 bases. The germline gives CDR1 LNHDA, CDR2 SQIVND (reference sequence). The CDR3 has 14 residues. Losses at the gene ends were 6 bases for V and 4 bases for J; bases not matched to a gene: 6. The CDR3 region has the DNA TGTGCCAGTAGGAAGACAGGGATGAATCAGCCCCAGCATTTT. It codes for CASRKTGMNQPQHF.

The rearrangement uses TRBV5-1 and TRBJ2-1, with TRBD2 matching 10 bases. This CDR3 region has 17 residues. CDR1 and CDR2 (germline): SGHRS, YFSETQ. V lost 4 bases to trimming and J lost 5 bases; unmatched junction nucleotides: 12. CDR3: CASSIHLRLAGDNEQFF. The CDR3 DNA follows: TGCGCCAGCAGCATCCACTTAAGACTAGCGGGTGACAATGAGCAGTTCTTC.

The chain joins TRBV11-2 to TRBJ1-6; perhaps TRBD1 as D (5 bases). Between the trimmed V and J ends, which lost 6 bases and 6 bases, there was a span of 15 bases. Germline assignment: CDR1 SGHAT and CDR2 FQNNGV. This CDR3 is built from 15 residues. CDR3 DNA: TGTGCCAGCAGTTTCTACGAAGGGGTTAATTCACCCCTCCACTTT. Protein: CASSFYEGVNSPLHF.

This sequence joins TRBV6-6 and TRBJ1-1, with D possibly matching TRBD1 (6 bases). Germline V lookup: CDR1 MNHNY, CDR2 SVGAGI (reference sequence). Deletions cut 6 bases from V and 1 base from J, with 15 bases between. The CDR3 has 15 amino acids. The CDR3 region is CASSHHARGNTEAFF. CDR3 DNA: TGTGCCAGCAGCCACCATGCCAGGGGGAACACTGAAGCTTTCTTT.

The CDR3 reads CAPSRVRSYEQYF. CDR3 DNA sequence: TGTGCCCCCTCCCGGGTACGGTCCTACGAGCAGTACTTC. The rearrangement joins TRBV6-6 to TRBJ2-7; D gene uncertain. The CDR3 has 13 residues. Trimming left V 11 bases short and J 1 base short, with 15 bases between. Per the germline V gene, CDR1 is MNHNY and CDR2 is SVGAGI (reference sequence).

This sequence joins TRBV4-1 and TRBJ1-2, with D possibly matching TRBD1 (5 bases). The CDR3 totals 15 residues. The V gene's germline CDR1 is MGHRA and CDR2 YSYEKL. V lost 1 base and J lost 2, with 11 bases in between. The CDR3 sequence: CASSQANGGNYGYTF. The CDR3 nucleotides are TGCGCCAGCAGCCAAGCCAACGGGGGGAACTATGGCTACACCTTC.

V is TRBV27 and J is TRBJ2-7; 8 bases are shared with TRBD2. The CDR3 totals 20 residues. The V segment lost 6 bases and the J segment 2 bases; nucleotides outside the gene matches: 24. Germline CDR1 and CDR2: MNHEY and SMNVEV (reference sequence). In DNA, the CDR3 is TGTGCCAGCAGCATACACGGGGGGGAAGGACGCGGGAGCGCCACCTACGAGCAGTACTTC. Its protein product is CASSIHGGEGRGSATYEQYF.

V usage is TRBV5-1 and J usage is TRBJ1-1, with 7 nucleotides matching TRBD1. V was clipped by 0 bases and J by 1 base; unmatched bases: 3. Germline CDR1 is SGHRS and CDR2 is YFSETQ. The CDR3 is made up of 15 amino acids. The CDR3 DNA reads TGCGCCAGCAGCTTGGAGGGGACAGCGAACACTGAAGCTTTCTTT. Protein product: CASSLEGTANTEAFF.

This clone was seen just once. The chain couples TRBV5-1 to TRBJ2-3; TRBD2 matches at 16 bases. The CDR3 runs to 18 residues. CDR1 is SGHRS and CDR2 is YFSETQ in the germline V gene. The V and J ends lost 3 bases and 6 bases, in that order; junction bases with no gene match: 10. The CDR3 DNA is TGCGCCAGCAGCTCAACGGGACTAGCGGGAGGGCCTCGGGATACGCAGTATTTT. This translates into CASSSTGLAGGPRDTQYF.

This chain links TRBV28 with TRBJ2-1; a possible D gene is TRBD2 (5 bases). V was shortened by 7 bases and J by 5 bases, with 24 bases between the two germline ends. Germline assignment: CDR1 MDHEN and CDR2 SYDVKM. The CDR3 loop spans 17 amino acids. The CDR3 DNA sequence: TGTGCCAGCACGCGGTCAACTAGACCTTTATCCCACAATGAGCAGTTCTTC. This sequence encodes CASTRSTRPLSHNEQFF.

The chain joins TRBV7-9 to TRBJ1-2, with D possibly matching TRBD1 (5 bases). Trimming removed 1 base at V and 2 bases at J, with 11 bases between. The CDR3 length is 15 residues. Germline CDR1 and CDR2: SEHNR and FQNEAQ (reference sequence). The CDR3 nucleotides are TGTGCCAGCAGCTTAGTTACGGGACTAAACTATGGCTACACCTTC. Protein sequence: CASSLVTGLNYGYTF. Looking up the rest from reference TRBV7-9 and TRBJ1-2 gives the full variable domain: DTGVSQNPRHKITKRGQNVTFRCDPISEHNRLYWYRQTLGQGPEFLTYFQNEAQLEKSRLLSDRFSAERPKGSFSTLEIQRTEQGDSAMYLCASSLVTGLNYGYTFGSGTRLTVV.

The chain recombines TRBV28 with TRBJ1-1; 10 positions agree with TRBD1. The CDR3 has 14 amino acids. Germline values: CDR1 MDHEN, CDR2 SYDVKM. With V trimmed by 2 bases and J by 7 bases, 4 bases remained unmatched. CDR3 region: CASSLRQGAGEAFF. As DNA, the CDR3 is TGTGCCAGCAGTTTAAGACAGGGGGCTGGTGAAGCTTTCTTT.

The chain is built from TRBV10-1 and TRBJ2-1, with 7 bases identical to TRBD2. Germline V gene lookup returns CDR1 WNHNN and CDR2 SYGVQD (reference sequence). This CDR3 contains 16 residues. V was pared by 5 bases and J by 5 bases, with 12 bases of the junction left unmatched. The CDR3 reads CASSTQSGEGDNEQFF. The CDR3 DNA reads TGCGCCAGCAGTACACAAAGCGGGGAGGGAGACAATGAGCAGTTCTTC.

This chain connects TRBV14 to TRBJ2-6; D remains ambiguous. The V gene lost 7 bases and the J gene lost 4 bases, with 14 bases spanning the gap. Germline V gene lookup returns CDR1 SGHDN and CDR2 FVKESK. The CDR3 has 15 amino acids. CDR3 DNA sequence: TGTGCCAGCACCCCGACAAGGCACGGGGCCAACGTCCTGACTTTC. It is translated as CASTPTRHGANVLTF.

The chain employs TRBV12-5 and TRBJ2-7, with 9 bases identical to TRBD1. Germline V gene data show CDR1 as LGHNT and CDR2 as FRNRAP. Trimming removed 5 bases from V and 6 bases from J; junction bases left unmatched: 23. The CDR3 has 19 residues. The CDR3 spells CASGPQDDSGTGIQLEQYF. The CDR3 bases are TGTGCTAGTGGTCCACAGGACGATTCCGGGACAGGGATCCAACTCGAGCAGTACTTC. Supplemented by reference TRBV12-5 and TRBJ2-7, the full variable domain reads DARVTQTPRHKVTEMGQEVTMRCQPILGHNTVFWYRQTMMQGLELLAYFRNRAPLDDSGMPKDRFSAEMPDATLATLKIQPSEPRDSAVYFCASGPQDDSGTGIQLEQYFGPGTRLTVT.

The rearrangement uses TRBV5-8 and TRBJ2-7; D gene uncertain. Trimming took off 1 base at V and 3 bases at J, with 2 bases between the two ends. This CDR3 is built from 11 residues. CDR1 is SGHTS, CDR2 YDEGEE, per germline. The chain's CDR3 is CASSLRYEQYF. The CDR3, as DNA: TGTGCCAGCAGCTTGCGCTACGAGCAGTACTTC.

The J gene is TRBJ2-5, the V gene TRBV5-4; no reliable D call. Trimming took off 4 bases at V and 5 bases at J, with 9 bases between the two ends. CDR1 and CDR2 (germline): SGHNT, YYREEE (reference sequence). This CDR3 spans 12 amino acids. The CDR3 loop reads CASSLVGETQYF. CDR3 nucleotides: TGTGCCAGCAGCCTAGTCGGGGAGACCCAGTACTTC.

The chain has TRBV6-1 and TRBJ2-3, with D maybe TRBD2 (6 bases). Germline loops: CDR1 MNHNS, CDR2 SASEGT. The CDR3 has 18 amino acids. With 1 base removed from V and 1 base from J, the gap between germline ends came to 18 bases. The CDR3 loop is CASSEGGVLRVCTDTQYF. CDR3 sequence (DNA): TGTGCCAGCAGTGAAGGGGGGGTCCTCAGGGTATGCACAGATACGCAGTATTTT.

The chain uses TRBV4-1 and TRBJ1-1; D possibly corresponds to TRBD1 (6 bases). The CDR3 runs 15 residues. Trimming stripped 0 bases from V and 4 bases from J, with 12 bases between. CDR1 is MGHRA, CDR2 YSYEKL, per germline. CDR3 protein: CASSQDQGKGTEAFF. The CDR3 DNA is TGCGCCAGCAGCCAAGATCAGGGGAAGGGCACTGAAGCTTTCTTT.

J is TRBJ2-5 and V is TRBV6-6, with D possibly TRBD1 on 5 matching bases. The ends were cut back, 3 bases at V and 2 bases at J, with 7 bases in the middle. The CDR3 spans 13 residues. Germline loops: CDR1 MNHNY, CDR2 SVGAGI (reference sequence). The CDR3 is CASSYQGQETQYF. CDR3 DNA: TGTGCCAGCAGTTATCAGGGACAAGAGACCCAGTACTTC.

The chain is built from TRBV5-1 and TRBJ1-1; D is perhaps TRBD1 (6 bases). The germline V and J ends were trimmed by 3 bases and 7 bases, with 31 bases remaining between them. Germline CDR1 is SGHRS and CDR2 is YFSETQ. The CDR3 sequence is 19 residues long. The CDR3 sequence: CASSSGPRHLGGEWGEAFF. CDR3 in DNA: TGCGCCAGCAGCTCGGGACCCCGACACCTAGGGGGGGAATGGGGTGAAGCTTTCTTT.

The chain recombines TRBV19 with TRBJ1-1, with D possibly TRBD1 on 5 matching bases. The CDR3 is 12 residues long. Germline V gives CDR1 LNHDA, CDR2 SQIVND (reference sequence). Trimming removed 5 bases from V and 3 bases from J, with 7 bases in between. The CDR3 protein is CASSQGYTEAFF. DNA of the CDR3: TGTGCCAGTAGTCAGGGTTACACTGAAGCTTTCTTT.

The chain joins TRBV29-1 to TRBJ2-1; 13 bases match TRBD2. After removal of 8 bases from V and 8 bases from J, the junction contained 9 bases not matched to a gene. This CDR3 comprises 14 residues. The germline V gene encodes CDR1 SQVTM and CDR2 ANQGSEA. CDR3 DNA sequence: TGCAGCTCATCTACTAGCGGGAGGGTCTATGAGCAGTTCTTC. Amino acids: CSSSTSGRVYEQFF.

This clone appeared once. The chain has TRBV7-8 and TRBJ1-1; a possible D gene is TRBD1 (6 bases). Trimming left V 6 bases short and J 1 base short, with 12 bases between. In germline, CDR1 is SGHVS, CDR2 FQNEAQ. This CDR3 contains 14 residues. The CDR3 nucleotides read TGTGCCAGCAGGTCCATACAGGGGAACACTGAAGCTTTCTTT. Translated, it gives CASRSIQGNTEAFF.

The chain couples TRBV6-5 to TRBJ1-5, with 9 bases fitting TRBD1. V dropped 4 bases and J dropped 4; count of bases not matched to a gene: 8. The CDR3 contains 16 residues. Germline assignment: CDR1 MNHEY and CDR2 SVGAGI. The CDR3 nucleotides are TGTGCCAGCAGTTCTTCCGGGACAGGGCGAAATCAGCCCCAGCATTTT. Amino acid sequence: CASSSSGTGRNQPQHF.

The chain carries TRBV5-6 and TRBJ1-5, with a possible D match to TRBD1 (5 bases). CDR3 length equals 15 residues. The V and J ends lost 4 bases and 0 bases respectively, with 11 bases between them. Per the germline V gene, CDR1 is SGHDT and CDR2 is YYEEEE. CDR3 in amino acids: CASSPWGGSNQPQHF. CDR3 DNA: TGTGCCAGCAGCCCGTGGGGGGGTAGCAATCAGCCCCAGCATTTT.